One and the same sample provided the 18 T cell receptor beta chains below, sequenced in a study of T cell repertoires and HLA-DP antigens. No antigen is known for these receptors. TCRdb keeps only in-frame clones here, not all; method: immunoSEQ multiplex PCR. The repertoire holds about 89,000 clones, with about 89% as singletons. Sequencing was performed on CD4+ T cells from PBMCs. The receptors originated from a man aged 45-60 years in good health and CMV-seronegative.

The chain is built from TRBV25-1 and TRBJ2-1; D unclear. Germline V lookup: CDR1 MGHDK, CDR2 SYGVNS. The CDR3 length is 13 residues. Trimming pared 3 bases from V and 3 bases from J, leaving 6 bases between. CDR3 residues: CASSDSYYNEQFF. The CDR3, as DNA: TGTGCCAGCAGTGATAGCTACTACAATGAGCAGTTCTTC.

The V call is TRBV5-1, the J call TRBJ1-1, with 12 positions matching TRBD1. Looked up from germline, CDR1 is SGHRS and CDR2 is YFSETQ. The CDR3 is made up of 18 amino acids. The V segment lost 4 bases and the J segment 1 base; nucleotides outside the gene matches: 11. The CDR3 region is CASSVHRDRGLGNTEAFF. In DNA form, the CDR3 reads TGCGCCAGCAGCGTCCACCGGGACAGGGGGCTCGGGAACACTGAAGCTTTCTTT.

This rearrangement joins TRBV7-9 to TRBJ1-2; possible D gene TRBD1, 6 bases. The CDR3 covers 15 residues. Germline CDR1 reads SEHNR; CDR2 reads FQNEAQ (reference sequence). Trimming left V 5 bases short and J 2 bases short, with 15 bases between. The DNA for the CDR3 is TGTGCCAGCAGCCAAGGGGGGGGGTTGAACTATGGCTACACCTTC. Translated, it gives CASSQGGGLNYGYTF.

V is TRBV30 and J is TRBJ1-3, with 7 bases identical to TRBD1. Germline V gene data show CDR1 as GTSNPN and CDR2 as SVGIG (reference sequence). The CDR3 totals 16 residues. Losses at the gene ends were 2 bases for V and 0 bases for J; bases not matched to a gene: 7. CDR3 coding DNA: TGTGCCTGGAGTCCGCGACAGGGACACTCTGGAAACACCATATATTTT. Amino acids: CAWSPRQGHSGNTIYF.

The CDR3 DNA sequence: TGTGCCAGCAGCGTTCCCGCCGGGACAGGGTCGGAGACCCAGTACTTC. It specifies CASSVPAGTGSETQYF. The rearrangement joins TRBV7-2 to TRBJ2-5, with 9 bases identical to TRBD1. With V trimmed by 5 bases and J by 5 bases, 12 bases remained unmatched. The CDR3 has 16 amino acids. The V gene's germline CDR1 is SGHTA and CDR2 FQGNSA.

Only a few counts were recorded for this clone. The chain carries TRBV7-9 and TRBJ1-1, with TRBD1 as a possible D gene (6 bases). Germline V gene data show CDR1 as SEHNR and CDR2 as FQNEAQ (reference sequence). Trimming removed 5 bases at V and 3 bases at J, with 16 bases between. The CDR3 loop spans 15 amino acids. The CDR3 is CASSPIRGSYTEAFF. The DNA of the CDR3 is TGTGCCAGCAGCCCGATCAGGGGCTCGTACACTGAAGCTTTCTTT.

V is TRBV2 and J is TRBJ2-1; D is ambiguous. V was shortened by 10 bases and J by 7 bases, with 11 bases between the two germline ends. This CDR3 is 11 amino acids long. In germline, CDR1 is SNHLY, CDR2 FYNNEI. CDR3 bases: TGTGCCACTAGACTCTCTAATGAGCAGTTCTTC. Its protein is CATRLSNEQFF.

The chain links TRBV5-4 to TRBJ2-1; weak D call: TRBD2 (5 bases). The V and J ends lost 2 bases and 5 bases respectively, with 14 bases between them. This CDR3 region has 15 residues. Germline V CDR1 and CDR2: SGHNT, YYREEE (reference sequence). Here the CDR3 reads CASSLGGATHNEQFF. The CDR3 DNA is TGTGCCAGCAGCTTAGGAGGAGCGACACACAATGAGCAGTTCTTC.

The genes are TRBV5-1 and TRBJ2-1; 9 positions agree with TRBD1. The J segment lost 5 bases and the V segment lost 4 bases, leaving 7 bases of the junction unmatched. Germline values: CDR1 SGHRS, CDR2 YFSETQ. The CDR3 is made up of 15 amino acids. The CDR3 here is CASSNRDRADNEQFF. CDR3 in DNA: TGCGCCAGCAGCAACCGGGACAGGGCTGACAATGAGCAGTTCTTC. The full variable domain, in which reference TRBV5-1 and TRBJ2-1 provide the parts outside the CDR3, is KAGVTQTPRYLIKTRGQQVTLSCSPISGHRSVSWYQQTPGQGLQFLFEYFSETQRNKGNFPGRFSGRQFSNSRSEMNVSTLELGDSALYLCASSNRDRADNEQFFGPGTRLTVL.

CDR3 sequence reads: CASNRGTGIGEQYF. The CDR3 coding sequence is TGTGCCAGCAACAGGGGGACAGGGATCGGTGAGCAGTACTTC. The genes are TRBV28 and TRBJ2-7, with 9 bases identical to TRBD1. Germline V gives CDR1 MDHEN, CDR2 SYDVKM. The ends lost 7 bases at V and 7 bases at J; junction bases unmatched: 11. The CDR3 is 14 residues long.

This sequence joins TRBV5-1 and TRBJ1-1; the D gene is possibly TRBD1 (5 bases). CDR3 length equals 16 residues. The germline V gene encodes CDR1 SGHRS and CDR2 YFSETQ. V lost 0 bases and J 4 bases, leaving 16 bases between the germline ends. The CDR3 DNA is TGCGCCAGCAGCTTGGGACTTTTACAGGTTCGCACTGAAGCTTTCTTT. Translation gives CASSLGLLQVRTEAFF.

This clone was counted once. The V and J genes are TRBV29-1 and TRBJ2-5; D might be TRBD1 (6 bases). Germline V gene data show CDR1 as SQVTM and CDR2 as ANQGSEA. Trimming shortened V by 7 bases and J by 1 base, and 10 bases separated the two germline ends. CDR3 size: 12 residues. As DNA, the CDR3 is TGCAGCGCCGCGACAGGCCAAGAGACCCAGTACTTC. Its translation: CSAATGQETQYF.

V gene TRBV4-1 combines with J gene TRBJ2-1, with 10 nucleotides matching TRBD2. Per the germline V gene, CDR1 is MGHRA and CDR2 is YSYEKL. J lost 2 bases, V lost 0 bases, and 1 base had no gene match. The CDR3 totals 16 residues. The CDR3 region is CASSQEGLATYNEQFF. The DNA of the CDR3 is TGCGCCAGCAGCCAAGAGGGACTAGCGACCTACAATGAGCAGTTCTTC.

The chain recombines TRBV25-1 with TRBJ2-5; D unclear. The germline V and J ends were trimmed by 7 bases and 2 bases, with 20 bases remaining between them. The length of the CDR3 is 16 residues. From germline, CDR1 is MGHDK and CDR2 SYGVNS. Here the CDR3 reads CASTEVGIGRQETQYF. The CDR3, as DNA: TGTGCCAGCACAGAGGTGGGGATAGGAAGGCAAGAGACCCAGTACTTC.

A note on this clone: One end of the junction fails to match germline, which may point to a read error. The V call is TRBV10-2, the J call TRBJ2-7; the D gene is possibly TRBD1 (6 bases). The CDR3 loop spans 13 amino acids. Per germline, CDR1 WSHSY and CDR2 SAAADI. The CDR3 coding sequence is TGCGCCAGCAGTGTGACAGGCGGGCTCTTACCCAACTTC. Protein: CASSVTGGLLPNF.

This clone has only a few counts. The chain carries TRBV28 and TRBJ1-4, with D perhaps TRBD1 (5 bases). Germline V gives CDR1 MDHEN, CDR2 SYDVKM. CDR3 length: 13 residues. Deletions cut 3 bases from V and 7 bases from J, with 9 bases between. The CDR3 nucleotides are TGTGCCAGCAGTTTTATCAGGGCTGAAAAACTGTTTTTT. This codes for CASSFIRAEKLFF.

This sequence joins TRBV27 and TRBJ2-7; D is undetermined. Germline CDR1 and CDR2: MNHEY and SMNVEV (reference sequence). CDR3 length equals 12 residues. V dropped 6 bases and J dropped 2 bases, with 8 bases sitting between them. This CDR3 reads CASRNGPYEQYF. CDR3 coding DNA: TGTGCCAGCAGAAACGGCCCCTACGAGCAGTACTTC.

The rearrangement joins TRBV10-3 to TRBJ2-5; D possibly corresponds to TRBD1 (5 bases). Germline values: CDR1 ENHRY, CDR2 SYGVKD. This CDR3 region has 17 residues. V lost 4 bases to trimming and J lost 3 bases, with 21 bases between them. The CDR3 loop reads CAISVFSKGLLEETQYF. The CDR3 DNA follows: TGTGCCATCAGTGTATTTTCTAAGGGGCTCTTGGAAGAGACCCAGTACTTC.